Listed below are T cell receptor beta chains from one sample, sequenced in a study of blood T cell repertoires in COVID-19. Data came from immunoSEQ multiplex PCR; TCRdb stores just in-frame clones and leaves some out. The repertoire holds roughly 150,000 clones, with about 89% as singletons. Input material: peripheral blood. The receptors were gathered from a man between 60 and 70 years old with acute or convalescent COVID-19. Each CDR3 is given with its conserved first and last residue. Each record gives: D gene, J gene, clone size, V gene, CDR3 DNA, CDR3 protein. The D gene is left open where the match is weak. Expanded clones are given a class, and other clones once, few, many or no size at all.

NA TRBJ2-1 NA TRBV11-2 TGTGCCAGCAGCTTAGTGACGGGAGCAGTGTTCTTC CASSLVTGAVFF
TRBD1 TRBJ2-1 NA TRBV6-2/TRBV6-3 TGTGCCAGCAGTGTTGGACAGGAAGGGGGCTTGCATGAGCAGTTCTTC CASSVGQEGGLHEQFF
NA TRBJ1-2 NA TRBV10-1 TGCGCCAGCAGTGTACGGGTCTATGGCTACACCTTC CASSVRVYGYTF
NA TRBJ1-2 NA TRBV3-1/TRBV3-2 TGTGCCAGCAGCCAAGACTGGATGGGCGATGGCTACACCTTC CASSQDWMGDGYTF
NA TRBJ1-1 NA TRBV6-1 TGTGCCAGCAGTGACCGGGGGGGGTCGACCACTGAAGCTTTCTTT CASSDRGGSTTEAFF
TRBD2 TRBJ2-1 NA TRBV19 TGTGCCAGCACCGTCTGGGAGGGTGGCAATGAGCAGTTCTTC CASTVWEGGNEQFF
NA TRBJ1-1 NA TRBV13 TGTGCCAGCAGCGCGGACTGGGAGATGAACACTGAAGCTTTCTTT CASSADWEMNTEAFF
TRBD1 TRBJ2-7 NA TRBV5-1 TGCGCCAGCAGCTTGGCCGTCCAGGGGGCTGCCTACGAGCAGTACTTC CASSLAVQGAAYEQYF
NA TRBJ1-5 NA TRBV6-1 TGTGCCAGCAGTGAACAGGGGAATAGCAATCAGCCCCAGCATTTT CASSEQGNSNQPQHF
TRBD1 TRBJ2-1 NA TRBV10-3 TGTGCCATCAGCCCCCGGGACAGCTACAATGAGCAGTTCTTC CAISPRDSYNEQFF
NA TRBJ1-2 NA TRBV30 TGTGCCTGGGACGACATCGAGGGGGCTAACTATGGCTACACCTTC CAWDDIEGANYGYTF
NA TRBJ1-5 NA TRBV18 TGTGCCAGCTCAAAGGGGGATCAGCCCCAGCATTTT CASSKGDQPQHF
TRBD1 TRBJ2-7 NA TRBV27 TGTGCCAGCAGTTGGGACAGGGGATCCCGACTGGGGCAGTACTTC CASSWDRGSRLGQYF
TRBD1 TRBJ1-2 once TRBV6-5 TGTGCCAGCAGTATTCTGGGACAGTCTAACTATGGCTACACCTTC CASSILGQSNYGYTF
NA TRBJ2-1 NA TRBV18 TGTGCCAGCTCACCACTCCAGGTAGCAGGTAGGGGTCACAATGAGCAGTTCTTC CASSPLQVAGRGHNEQFF
TRBD1 TRBJ1-6 NA TRBV2 TGTGCCAGCAAGGGGACAGGGGCGAATTCACCCCTCCACTTT CASKGTGANSPLHF
TRBD1 TRBJ1-1 NA TRBV9 TGTGCCAGCAGCGTCACAGGGGAAACTGAAGCTTTCTTT CASSVTGETEAFF
TRBD1 TRBJ1-2 NA TRBV19 TGTGCCAGTAGCACAGGGACAGTGGAGGGCAAGTGGGACTACACCTTC CASSTGTVEGKWDYTF
TRBD1 TRBJ1-2 NA TRBV11-2 TGTGCCAGCAGCTTAGATCTGGCAGGGGGCTATGGCTACACCTTC CASSLDLAGGYGYTF
NA TRBJ1-4 NA TRBV27 TGTGCCAGCAGTCCCCCGGGAACCAATAATGAAAAACTGTTTTTT CASSPPGTNNEKLFF
NA TRBJ1-6 NA TRBV14 TGTGCCAGCAGCCAAGTTGGCGGGTATGGTTCACCCCTCCACTTT CASSQVGGYGSPLHF
NA TRBJ2-3 once TRBV4-2 TGTGCCAGCAGCCAACGGGCGGGGTTCATCACAGATACGCAGTATTTT CASSQRAGFITDTQYF